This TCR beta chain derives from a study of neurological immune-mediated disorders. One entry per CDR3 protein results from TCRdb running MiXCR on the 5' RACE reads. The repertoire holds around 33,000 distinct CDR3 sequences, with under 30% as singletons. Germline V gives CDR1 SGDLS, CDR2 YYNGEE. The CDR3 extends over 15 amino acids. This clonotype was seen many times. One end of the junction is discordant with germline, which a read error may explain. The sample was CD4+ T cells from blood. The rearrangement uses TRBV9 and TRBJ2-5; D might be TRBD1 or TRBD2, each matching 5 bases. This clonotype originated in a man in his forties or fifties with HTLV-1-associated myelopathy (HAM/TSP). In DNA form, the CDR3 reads TGTGCCAGCAGCGTAGACGGGACGAGAGGGGAGACCAAGTACTTC. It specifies CASSVDGTRGETKYF.